Presented here are 2 T cell receptor beta chains from one specimen sequenced in a study of Tregs in tolerant kidney transplant recipients. Sequenced by immunoSEQ multiplex PCR; TCRdb stores in-frame clones only, minus some. The table has around 86,000 clones, roughly 90% seen once; the top ten hold roughly 1.4%. The nonmyeloablative bone marrow transplants came from related graft donors, with transient mixed chimerism. The sample here was CD4+ T cells from blood (PBMCs), taken 24 months after the transplant. The source of these receptors is a human patient who received a combined kidney and bone marrow transplant. Some T cells could come from the graft donor.

This chain joins TRBV6-5 and TRBJ1-6, with unresolved D. V was cut by 0 bases and J by 6 bases, with 12 bases left in between. The germline V gene has CDR1 MNHEY and CDR2 SVGAGI. The CDR3 runs to 16 residues. In DNA, the CDR3 is TGTGCCAGCAGTTACTCCACGAAGGGAGCTAATTCACCCCTCCACTTT. Its translation: CASSYSTKGANSPLHF.

The gene calls are TRBV21-1 and TRBJ2-5; the DNA was not compared with TRBD1, the D call given in the table. The J call may be incorrect, as the DNA end agrees better with TRBJ2-7. TRBV21-1 is flagged as a pseudogene. CDR3 size: 14 residues. The CDR3 region is CASSAGTGDHEQYF. The CDR3 coding sequence is TGTGCCAGCAGCGCGGGGACAGGGGATCACGAGCAGTACTTC.